These 18 T cell receptor beta chains came from one sample sequenced in a study of spatial heterogeneity in lung cancer. Time point: sample taken at primary tumor resection. Sequencing of whole RNA from tumor, nontumor lung or frozen PBMC involved no sorting. Using its own MiXCR run on the 5' RACE reads, TCRdb lists one record per CDR3 protein. The table records 50,000 to 55,000 distinct CDR3 sequences, approximately 7% of them present only once. The sample was PBMCs, taken at surgery. The receptor source for this set is a female donor with early-stage non-small cell lung cancer.

In its sample, this clonotype was seen many times. The rearrangement uses TRBV7-8 and TRBJ1-5; D ambiguous. V lost 4 bases, J lost 2 bases, and 9 bases lay in between. Germline CDR1 reads SGHVS; CDR2 reads FQNEAQ. This CDR3 is 14 amino acids long. The CDR3: CASSSNRGNQPQHF. The CDR3 DNA reads as TGTGCCAGCAGCTCTAATAGGGGCAATCAGCCCCAGCATTTT.

This clonotype was seen many times. J is TRBJ2-4 and V is TRBV10-3; D is possibly TRBD1 (5 bases). The CDR3 has 14 residues. The germline gives CDR1 ENHRY, CDR2 SYGVKD. V lost 4 bases and J lost 1, with 8 bases in between. In DNA form, the CDR3 reads TGTGCCATCAGTGTAGACAGTGCCAAAAACATTCAGTACTTC. Residues: CAISVDSAKNIQYF.

This clonotype was detected ten times or more. The rearrangement links TRBV6-2 or TRBV6-3 to TRBJ1-1; D not resolved. The CDR3 sequence is 13 residues long. Germline assignment: CDR1 MNHEY and CDR2 SVGEGT. The V and J ends lost 6 bases and 1 base respectively, with 9 bases between them. In nucleotides, the CDR3 is TGTGCCAGCAGCGGGGAGAGGAACACTGAAGCTTTCTTT. Amino acid sequence: CASSGERNTEAFF.

This clonotype was seen a handful of times. The chain joins TRBV7-4 to TRBJ1-2, with 7 bases matching TRBD1. In germline, CDR1 is SGHVT, CDR2 SQSDAQ. The V segment lost 4 bases and the J segment 8 bases; nucleotides outside the gene matches: 7. This CDR3 has 13 amino acids. CDR3 residues: CASSSSGGGGYTF. In DNA form, the CDR3 reads TGTGCCAGCAGCTCCTCAGGGGGTGGAGGCTACACCTTC.

This clonotype was counted ten times or more. The CDR3: CASRSGGTGANEQFF. In DNA, the CDR3 is TGTGCCAGCAGGAGTGGGGGTACAGGGGCCAATGAGCAGTTCTTC. V and J are TRBV6-2 or TRBV6-3 and TRBJ2-1; TRBD1 matches 7 bases. CDR1 MNHEY and CDR2 SVGEGT come from the germline V gene. V lost 6 bases to trimming and J lost 6 bases; unmatched junction nucleotides: 11. The CDR3 has 15 amino acids.

This clonotype was counted between two and nine times. The genes are TRBV4-1 and TRBJ1-5; 7 positions agree with TRBD1. Germline CDR1 reads MGHRA; CDR2 reads YSYEKL. This CDR3 contains 16 residues. Trimming at V came to 3 bases and at J to 3 bases, leaving 8 bases not matched to a gene. DNA for the CDR3: TGCGCCAGCAGCCACCGCCTGGACAGGATCAATCAGCCCCAGCATTTT. Translated: CASSHRLDRINQPQHF.

In its sample, this clonotype was seen a few times. V is TRBV6-2 or TRBV6-3 and J is TRBJ1-1, with 7 bases aligning to TRBD1. Per germline, CDR1 MNHEY and CDR2 SVGEGT. V lost 6 bases to trimming and J lost 3 bases; unmatched junction nucleotides: 7. This CDR3 is built from 14 residues. The CDR3 DNA is TGTGCCAGCAGAGCTACAGGGGACGACACTGAAGCTTTCTTT. Translated: CASRATGDDTEAFF.

This clonotype was counted at least ten times. The chain carries TRBV7-2 and TRBJ2-5; D may be TRBD2 (6 bases). V lost 3 bases and J lost 4, with 12 bases in between. CDR1 is SGHTA, CDR2 FQGNSA, per germline. The CDR3 extends over 14 amino acids. CDR3 nucleotides: TGTGCCAGCAGCTTTGGGACTTCAAGAGAGACCCAGTACTTC. Protein: CASSFGTSRETQYF. The variable domain in full, with the rest retrieved from reference TRBV7-2 and TRBJ2-5, is GAGVSQSPSNKVTEKGKDVELRCDPISGHTALYWYRQSLGQGLEFLIYFQGNSAPDKSGLPSDRFSAERTGGSVSTLTIQRTQQEDSAVYLCASSFGTSRETQYFGPGTRLLVL.

The sample holds a few counts of this clonotype. CDR3 region: CSVRATGVYEQYF. CDR3 nucleotide sequence: TGCAGCGTTCGTGCGACAGGGGTATACGAGCAGTACTTC. J is TRBJ2-7 and V is TRBV29-1; 8 bases match TRBD1. This CDR3 contains 13 residues. Germline CDR1 and CDR2: SQVTM and ANQGSEA. V dropped 5 bases and J dropped 4; count of bases not matched to a gene: 7.

This clonotype was observed at least ten times. The chain recombines TRBV7-2 with TRBJ2-1, with 10 positions matching TRBD2. From germline, CDR1 is SGHTA and CDR2 FQGNSA. V dropped 7 bases and J dropped 7; count of bases not matched to a gene: 10. CDR3 length equals 15 residues. The CDR3 coding sequence is TGTGCCAGCATCCAGGGACTAGCGATAGGAAATGAGCAGTTCTTC. Translated, it gives CASIQGLAIGNEQFF.

This clonotype showed up just a few times. The chain uses TRBV3-1 and TRBJ1-5, with D perhaps matching TRBD1 (5 bases). The V end was cut by 4 bases, the J end by 6 bases, with 16 bases between. Germline CDR1 LGHDT, CDR2 YNNKEL (reference sequence). The CDR3 has 15 residues. The CDR3 spells CASSLGRQTSQPQHF. As DNA, the CDR3 is TGTGCCAGCAGCCTGGGTCGACAGACAAGTCAGCCCCAGCATTTT.

This clonotype was picked up a small number of times. The J gene is TRBJ2-7, the V gene TRBV4-1; the match to TRBD1 covers 9 bases. Germline V gene lookup returns CDR1 MGHRA and CDR2 YSYEKL. V shed 0 bases and J 1 base; nucleotides not matched to a gene: 1. The CDR3 covers 15 residues. The CDR3 region has the DNA TGCGCCAGCAGCCAAGAGGACAGGGGATCCTACGAGCAGTACTTC. It codes for CASSQEDRGSYEQYF.

This clonotype was counted only a few times. The chain has TRBV3-1 and TRBJ2-3, with TRBD2 matching 11 bases. CDR1 is LGHDT and CDR2 is YNNKEL in the germline V gene (reference sequence). The V and J ends lost 0 bases and 10 bases, in that order; junction bases with no gene match: 6. This CDR3 comprises 15 residues. In DNA form, the CDR3 reads TGTGCCAGCAGCCAAGATTTAGCGGGGGGGCTCCCGCAGTATTTT. It encodes CASSQDLAGGLPQYF.

This clonotype was observed many times. The V call is TRBV9, the J call TRBJ2-1; the match to TRBD1 covers 8 bases. V shed 7 bases, J shed 2 bases, and the junction held 8 bases outside the gene matches. The CDR3 consists of 15 residues. Germline V CDR1 and CDR2: SGDLS, YYNGEE. CDR3 sequence: CASGSLDRAYNEQFF. As DNA, the CDR3 is TGTGCCAGCGGGTCCTTGGACAGGGCCTACAATGAGCAGTTCTTC.

The sample holds a few counts of this clonotype. The chain is built from TRBV10-3 and TRBJ2-3; possibly TRBD2 for D (7 bases). V shed 6 bases and J shed 0 bases, with 10 bases lying between them. CDR1 is ENHRY and CDR2 is SYGVKD in the germline V gene. The CDR3 covers 14 residues. CDR3 loop: CAIRAGQSTDTQYF. The CDR3 region has the DNA TGTGCCATCAGAGCGGGACAAAGCACAGATACGCAGTATTTT.

The V gene is TRBV27, the J gene TRBJ1-1; tentatively, D is TRBD1 (6 bases). The CDR3 length is 16 residues. Per the germline V gene, CDR1 is MNHEY and CDR2 is SMNVEV (reference sequence). V was cut by 3 bases and J by 4 bases, with 18 bases left in between. The CDR3 region has the DNA TGTGCCAGCAGTTTGCAGGGGCCCGTTCCCGGCACTGAAGCTTTCTTT. It encodes CASSLQGPVPGTEAFF.

This clonotype was counted ten times or more. The chain uses TRBV2 and TRBJ2-5; TRBD1 matches 11 bases. CDR3 length: 16 amino acids. Germline V lookup: CDR1 SNHLY, CDR2 FYNNEI. Trimming cost V 3 bases and J 3 bases; bases outside gene matches: 6. This chain's CDR3 is CASSEERDRGEETQYF. DNA for the CDR3: TGTGCCAGCAGTGAGGAGAGGGACAGGGGGGAAGAGACCCAGTACTTC.

This clonotype was observed many times. The chain links TRBV28 to TRBJ2-4; D call uncertain. Trimming took 5 bases from V and 1 from J, leaving 6 bases between them. Germline-derived CDR1 and CDR2 are MDHEN and SYDVKM. This CDR3 has 13 amino acids. The CDR3 coding sequence is TGTGCCAGCAGTCCCCCGGCCAAAAACATTCAGTACTTC. Translating gives CASSPPAKNIQYF.